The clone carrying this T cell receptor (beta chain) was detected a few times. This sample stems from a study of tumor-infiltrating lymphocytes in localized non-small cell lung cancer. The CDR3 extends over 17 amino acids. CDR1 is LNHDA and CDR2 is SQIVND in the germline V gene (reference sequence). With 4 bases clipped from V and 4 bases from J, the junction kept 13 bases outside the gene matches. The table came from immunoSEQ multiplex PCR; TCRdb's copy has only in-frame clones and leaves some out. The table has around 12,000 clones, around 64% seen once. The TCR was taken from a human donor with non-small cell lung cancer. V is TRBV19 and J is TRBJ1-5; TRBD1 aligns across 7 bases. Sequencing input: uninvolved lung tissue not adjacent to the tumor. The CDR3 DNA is TGTGCCAGTAGTAACCGACAGGGAGGGCCCATTAATCAGCCCCAGCATTTT. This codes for CASSNRQGGPINQPQHF.